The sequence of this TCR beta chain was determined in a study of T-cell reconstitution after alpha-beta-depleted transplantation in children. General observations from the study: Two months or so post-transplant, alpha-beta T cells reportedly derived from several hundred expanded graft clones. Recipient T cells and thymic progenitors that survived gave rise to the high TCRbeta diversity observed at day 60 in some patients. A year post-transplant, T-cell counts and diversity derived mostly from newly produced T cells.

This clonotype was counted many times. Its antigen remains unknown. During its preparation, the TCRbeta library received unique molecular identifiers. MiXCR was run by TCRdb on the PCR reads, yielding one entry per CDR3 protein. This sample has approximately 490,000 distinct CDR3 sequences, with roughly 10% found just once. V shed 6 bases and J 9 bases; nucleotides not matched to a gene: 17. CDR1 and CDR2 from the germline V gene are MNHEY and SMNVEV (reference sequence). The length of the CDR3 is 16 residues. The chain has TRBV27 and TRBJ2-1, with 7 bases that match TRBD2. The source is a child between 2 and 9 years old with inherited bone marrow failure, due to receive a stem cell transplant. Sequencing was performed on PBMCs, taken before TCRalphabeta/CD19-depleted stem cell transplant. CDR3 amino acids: CASSSRGAGVQGEQFF. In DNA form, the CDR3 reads TGTGCCAGCAGCTCCCGAGGCGCGGGAGTCCAGGGTGAGCAGTTCTTC.